This T cell receptor (beta chain) stems from a study of T-cell reconstitution after alpha-beta-depleted transplantation in children. Study observations and caveats: By about two months after transplant, alpha-beta T cells reportedly arose from several hundred graft clones that had expanded. One year post-transplant, T-cell counts and diversity were largely derived from T cells produced anew. Surviving recipient cells, namely T cells and thymic progenitors, were the source of high day-60 TCRbeta diversity in some patients.

It was with unique molecular identifiers that the TCRbeta library was prepared. TCRdb reprocessed the PCR reads with MiXCR, giving one entry per CDR3 protein. The repertoire holds about 98,000 distinct CDR3 sequences, with 4.5% to 7.5% as singletons. This clonotype was counted many times. Its antigen is unknown. This CDR3 spans 15 amino acids. Trimming removed 2 bases from V and 6 bases from J, with 17 bases in between. The clonotype originates from a female patient aged 2-10 years who had a stem cell transplant for Fanconi anemia, so the T cells may come from the graft donor. The chain carries TRBV12-3 or TRBV12-4 and TRBJ2-7; the D gene could be TRBD1 or TRBD2 (6 bases each). This specimen was PBMCs, mostly from graft donor cells, taken 60 days after TCRalphabeta/CD19-depleted stem cell transplant. CDR3 in amino acids: CASSLLGGSPAEQYF. CDR3 coding DNA: TGTGCCAGCAGTTTACTCGGGGGCTCCCCGGCCGAGCAGTACTTC.